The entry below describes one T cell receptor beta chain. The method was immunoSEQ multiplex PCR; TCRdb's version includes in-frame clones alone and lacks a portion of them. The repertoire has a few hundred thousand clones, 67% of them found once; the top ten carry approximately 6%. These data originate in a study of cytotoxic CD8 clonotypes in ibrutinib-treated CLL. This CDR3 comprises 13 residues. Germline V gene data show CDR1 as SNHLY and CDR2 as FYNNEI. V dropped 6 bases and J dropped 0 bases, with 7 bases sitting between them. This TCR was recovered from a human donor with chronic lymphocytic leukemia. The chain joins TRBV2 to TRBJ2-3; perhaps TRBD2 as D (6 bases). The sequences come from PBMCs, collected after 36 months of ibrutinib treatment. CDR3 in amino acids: CASRAGSTDTQYF. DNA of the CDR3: TGTGCCAGCAGAGCGGGTAGCACAGATACGCAGTATTTT.